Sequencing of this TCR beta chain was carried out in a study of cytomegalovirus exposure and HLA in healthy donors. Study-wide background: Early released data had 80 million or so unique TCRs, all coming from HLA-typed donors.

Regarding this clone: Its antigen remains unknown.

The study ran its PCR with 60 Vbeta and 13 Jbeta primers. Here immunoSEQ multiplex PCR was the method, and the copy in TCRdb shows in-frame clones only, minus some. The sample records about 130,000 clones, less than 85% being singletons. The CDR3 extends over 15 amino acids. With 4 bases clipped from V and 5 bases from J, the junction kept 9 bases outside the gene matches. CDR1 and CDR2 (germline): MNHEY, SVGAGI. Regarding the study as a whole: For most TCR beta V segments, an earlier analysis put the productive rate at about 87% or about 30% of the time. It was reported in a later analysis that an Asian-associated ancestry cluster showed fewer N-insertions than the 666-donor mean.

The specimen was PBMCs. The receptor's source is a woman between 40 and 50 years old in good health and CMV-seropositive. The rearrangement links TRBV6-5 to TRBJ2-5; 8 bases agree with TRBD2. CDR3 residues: CASSSGLAYGETQYF. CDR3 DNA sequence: TGTGCCAGCAGTTCCGGACTAGCATACGGGGAGACCCAGTACTTC.